The present entry profiles one T cell receptor (beta chain) with its context. This specimen comes from a study of T cell repertoires in cytomegalovirus infection. The ends lost 1 base at V and 8 bases at J; junction bases unmatched: 15. Germline assignment: CDR1 SGHDT and CDR2 YYEEEE. This CDR3 has 17 residues. TCRdb called the reads again in MiXCR, with one record for every CDR3 protein. The table lists roughly 140,000 distinct CDR3 sequences, around 24% of them singletons. This sequence was found in a human donor in good health (CMV status not recorded). Some clones in this sample may be carry-over from other donors' samples. Sequenced sample: PBMCs. The chain joins TRBV5-6 to TRBJ1-2, with 9 bases that match TRBD1. The CDR3 protein is CASSLIGGQGSTGGYTF. In DNA, the CDR3 is TGTGCCAGCAGCTTGATCGGGGGACAGGGCTCAACGGGAGGCTACACCTTC.